This T cell receptor beta chain was sequenced during a study of blood T cells in healthy people across ages. The study's findings and limits: TCR beta diversity per million T cells fell roughly linearly with age.

In germline, CDR1 is DFQATT, CDR2 SNEGSKA (reference sequence). V lost 6 bases, J lost 0 bases, and 8 bases stayed unmatched. The CDR3 contains 16 residues. Primers used in a second PCR of about 6 to 11 cycles were a sample-barcoded 5' primer and a J-beta primer mix. Each of the cDNA molecules was tagged by a template-switch adaptor with 12 random nucleotides. Via MiXCR, TCRdb re-called the 5' RACE reads, giving one row per CDR3 protein. The sample has roughly 1,500,000 distinct CDR3 sequences, 42% seen once; the top ten hold roughly 7.7%. This clonotype has more than one count but fewer than ten. Its cognate antigen is unknown. The people who gave samples were healthy Caucasians from Russia, aged about 6 to 100. No fewer than 7 million PBMCs went into each sample.

The sequenced sample was blood. This TCR came from a woman younger than 30 in good health. This chain uses TRBV20-1 with TRBJ2-6; 7 nucleotides line up with TRBD2. CDR3 coding DNA: TGCAGTGCCTGGGACTATATTGTCTCTGGGGCCAACGTCCTGACTTTC. This sequence encodes CSAWDYIVSGANVLTF.